The next 32 T cell receptor beta chains were all read from a single sample in a study of T cells in Graves' hyperthyroidism and ophthalmopathy. Template material for amplifying TCR beta CDR3 regions consisted of RNA transcripts. A set of HTBI primers served as the primers for a first-round RT-PCR of the TCR CDR3. TCRdb redid the calling of the multiplex PCR reads with MiXCR, one entry per CDR3 protein. The sample yields roughly 710,000 distinct CDR3 sequences, under 45% seen once. Sample: blood. The receptors originated from a woman in her thirties or forties with Graves' hyperthyroidism.

The chain joins TRBV7-9 to TRBJ1-1; TRBD1 aligns across 12 bases. Losses at the gene ends were 5 bases for V and 5 bases for J; bases not matched to a gene: 6. Germline values: CDR1 SEHNR, CDR2 FQNEAQ (reference sequence). There are 15 residues in the CDR3. CDR3 amino acids: CASSQGTGGLTEAFF. The CDR3 DNA is TGTGCCAGCAGCCAAGGGACAGGGGGCTTGACTGAAGCTTTCTTT.

This chain connects TRBV10-3 to TRBJ2-7; 7 bases line up with TRBD2. The CDR3 consists of 13 residues. V lost 6 bases to trimming and J lost 0 bases; unmatched junction nucleotides: 2. From germline, CDR1 is ENHRY and CDR2 SYGVKD. The CDR3 sequence: CAISGTNSYEQYF. DNA of the CDR3: TGTGCCATCAGCGGGACTAACTCCTACGAGCAGTACTTC.

This clonotype appeared many times. The chain recombines TRBV29-1 with TRBJ1-1, with a tentative D call TRBD1 (6 bases). Germline V gives CDR1 SQVTM, CDR2 ANQGSEA. V was shortened by 7 bases and J by 12 bases, with 18 bases between the two germline ends. The CDR3 consists of 11 residues. The CDR3 loop reads CSAERQAVTFF. The CDR3 bases are TGCAGCGCTGAGAGACAGGCAGTGACTTTCTTT.

This clonotype showed up many times. V gene TRBV14 combines with J gene TRBJ2-6; D unresolved. The V gene's germline CDR1 is SGHDN and CDR2 FVKESK. V dropped 6 bases and J dropped 0 bases, with 15 bases sitting between them. The CDR3 is made up of 17 amino acids. The CDR3 DNA sequence: TGTGCCAGCAGACCGACGGATAGAACCTCTGGGGCCAACGTCCTGACTTTC. Translating it yields CASRPTDRTSGANVLTF.

This chain links TRBV7-9 with TRBJ1-3; D not certain. CDR3 size: 16 residues. From germline, CDR1 is SEHNR and CDR2 FQNEAQ (reference sequence). V lost 2 bases to trimming and J lost 3 bases, with 14 bases between them. This CDR3 reads CASSLTRVLSGNTIYF. CDR3 coding DNA: TGTGCCAGCAGCTTAACTCGTGTCTTAAGTGGAAACACCATATATTTT.

The rearrangement links TRBV7-9 to TRBJ1-5; D is unresolved. The CDR3 totals 13 residues. Per the germline V gene, CDR1 is SEHNR and CDR2 is FQNEAQ (reference sequence). V was clipped by 8 bases and J by 2 bases, with 10 bases between them. The CDR3 DNA reads TGTGCCAGCGAAAATACGGGCAATCAGCCCCAGCATTTT. Translating it yields CASENTGNQPQHF.

The chain recombines TRBV29-1 with TRBJ1-1; 9 bases line up with TRBD1. V lost 7 bases to trimming and J lost 2 bases; unmatched junction nucleotides: 2. Germline CDR1 is SQVTM and CDR2 is ANQGSEA. The CDR3 is made up of 12 amino acids. The CDR3 coding sequence is TGCAGCGGGGGACAGGGTAACACTGAAGCTTTCTTT. Encoded protein: CSGGQGNTEAFF.

In regard to this clonotype: The germline gene is not matched at one end of the junction; a read error may be the cause. The chain links TRBV7-9 to TRBJ1-1; D remains ambiguous. The V gene's germline CDR1 is SEHNR and CDR2 FQNEAQ (reference sequence). The length of the CDR3 is 14 residues. The CDR3 bases are TGTGCCAGCAGTACTCCGACCGGGAACACTGAAGCTTCCTTT. Its protein product is CASSTPTGNTEASF. The whole variable domain, filled in from reference TRBV7-9 and TRBJ1-1, reads DTGVSQNPRHKITKRGQNVTFRCDPISEHNRLYWYRQTLGQGPEFLTYFQNEAQLEKSRLLSDRFSAERPKGSFSTLEIQRTEQGDSAMYLCASSTPTGNTEASFGQGTRLTVV.

In DNA form, the CDR3 reads TGTGCCAGTAGTATAGATTGGAGGGGGACTGAAGCTTTCTTT. It yields the protein CASSIDWRGTEAFF. This chain uses TRBV19 with TRBJ1-1; D may be TRBD1 (6 bases). Germline values: CDR1 LNHDA, CDR2 SQIVND (reference sequence). The CDR3 has 14 amino acids. Trimming cost V 0 bases and J 5 bases, with 10 bases left between them. Filled out from reference TRBV19 and TRBJ1-1, the complete variable domain reads DGGITQSPKYLFRKEGQNVTLSCEQNLNHDAMYWYRQDPGQGLRLIYYSQIVNDFQKGDIAEGYSVSREKKESFPLTVTSAQKNPTAFYLCASSIDWRGTEAFFGQGTRLTVV.

This clonotype appeared many times. The rearrangement links TRBV7-9 to TRBJ1-6; the D is unclear. V shed 5 bases and J shed 0 bases, with 11 bases lying between them. Germline CDR1 is SEHNR and CDR2 is FQNEAQ (reference sequence). The CDR3 runs to 16 residues. The CDR3 sequence is CASSPGSSSYNSPLHF. The DNA for the CDR3 is TGTGCCAGCAGCCCGGGCAGTAGCTCCTATAATTCACCCCTCCACTTT.

The V gene is TRBV7-2, the J gene TRBJ2-2, with D uncertain. The CDR3 totals 14 residues. CDR1 is SGHTA, CDR2 FQGNSA, per germline. Trimming cost V 2 bases and J 6 bases, with 10 bases left between them. CDR3 protein: CASSLSGLSGELFF. For the CDR3, the DNA is TGTGCCAGCAGCTTATCAGGTCTTTCCGGGGAGCTGTTTTTT.

This clonotype was observed at least ten times. The genes are TRBV7-9 and TRBJ1-4; D not certain. CDR3 length equals 14 residues. V lost 1 base and J lost 8, with 11 bases in between. CDR1 is SEHNR and CDR2 is FQNEAQ in the germline V gene (reference sequence). The CDR3, as DNA: TGTGCCAGCAGCTTAGTTGGGGTCGGGGAAAAACTGTTTTTT. Translating it yields CASSLVGVGEKLFF.

About this clonotype: At one boundary the junction diverges from the germline segment, which might be a read error. CDR3 residues: CASSLAGFAGNTKYF. The CDR3 coding sequence is TGTGCCAGTAGCTTGGCGGGATTCGCTGGAAACACCAAATATTTT. V is TRBV19 and J is TRBJ1-3, with D hard to call. CDR1 and CDR2 (germline): LNHDA, SQIVND (reference sequence). The CDR3 covers 15 residues.

The V and J genes are TRBV11-2 and TRBJ2-3; D might be TRBD1 (5 bases). Trimming took off 2 bases at V and 2 bases at J, with 8 bases between the two ends. CDR3 length equals 14 residues. CDR1 and CDR2 (germline): SGHAT, FQNNGV. The CDR3 bases are TGTGCCAGCAGCTTACAGGGTCTCACAGATACGCAGTATTTT. It yields the protein CASSLQGLTDTQYF.

The table lists this clonotype with many counts. The V and J genes are TRBV19 and TRBJ1-6; D not resolved. Trimming took off 6 bases at V and 3 bases at J, with 9 bases between the two ends. Looked up from germline, CDR1 is LNHDA and CDR2 is SQIVND (reference sequence). The CDR3 totals 14 residues. The CDR3 nucleotides are TGTGCCAGTAGGCGTTCCTACTATAATTCACCCCTCCACTTT. As protein: CASRRSYYNSPLHF.

There are a few counts of this clonotype. The V and J genes are TRBV6-2 or TRBV6-3 and TRBJ1-1, with D possibly TRBD1 on 5 matching bases. Trimming took off 7 bases at V and 1 base at J, with 16 bases between the two ends. The germline V gene encodes CDR1 MNHEY and CDR2 SVGEGT. The CDR3 has 15 residues. CDR3 nucleotides: TGTGCCAGCACCAAGGGGAATATTCGGAACACTGAAGCTTTCTTT. Protein sequence: CASTKGNIRNTEAFF.

The table lists this clonotype with many counts. The chain joins TRBV6-5 to TRBJ1-5; perhaps TRBD1 as D (5 bases). Germline assignment: CDR1 MNHEY and CDR2 SVGAGI. The CDR3 spans 16 residues. The V gene lost 6 bases and the J gene lost 2 bases, with 17 bases spanning the gap. The chain's CDR3 is CASRRGRGLGNQPQHF. CDR3 DNA sequence: TGTGCCAGCAGGCGAGGACGGGGCTTAGGCAATCAGCCCCAGCATTTT.

The chain joins TRBV7-3 to TRBJ2-3; 9 nucleotides match TRBD1. The germline gives CDR1 SGHTA, CDR2 FQGTGA. CDR3 size: 15 residues. V was clipped by 5 bases and J by 4 bases; unmatched bases: 7. The chain's CDR3 is CASSPKTGGPDTQYF. CDR3 coding DNA: TGTGCCAGCAGCCCTAAGACAGGGGGGCCAGATACGCAGTATTTT.

This clonotype was seen a handful of times. A much more abundant neighbour one base away suggests this may be a read error. V usage is TRBV28 and J usage is TRBJ1-1; no definite D call. CDR3 length: 13 amino acids. V shed 4 bases and J shed 1 base, with 7 bases lying between them. The V gene's germline CDR1 is MDHEN and CDR2 SYDVKM. As DNA, the CDR3 is TGTGCCAGCAGTTGGCCGGGGAACACTGAAGCTTTCTTT. Encoded protein: CASSWPGNTEAFF. Full variable domain (missing parts from reference TRBV28 and TRBJ1-1): DVKVTQSSRYLVKRTGEKVFLECVQDMDHENMFWYRQDPGLGLRLIYFSYDVKMKEKGDIPEGYSVSREKKERFSLILESASTNQTSMYLCASSWPGNTEAFFGQGTRLTVV.

Many counts were recorded for this clonotype. The V call is TRBV7-2, the J call TRBJ2-5; 11 nucleotides match TRBD1. Looked up from germline, CDR1 is SGHTA and CDR2 is FQGNSA. The J segment lost 5 bases and the V segment lost 5 bases, leaving 7 bases of the junction unmatched. The CDR3 contains 15 residues. DNA of the CDR3: TGTGCCAGCAGCCCGGGGACAGGGGGTGCTGAGACCCAGTACTTC. Amino acids: CASSPGTGGAETQYF.

This clonotype has a count of ten or more. The chain has TRBV4-3 and TRBJ2-7; either TRBD1 or TRBD2 may supply D (6 bases each). The CDR3 has 15 amino acids. Germline values: CDR1 LGHNA, CDR2 YSLEER. Trimming left V 7 bases short and J 4 bases short, with 20 bases between. The CDR3 DNA reads as TGCGCCAGCACTCGATCCAGGGGAGGTCCATACGAGCAGTACTTC. This translates into CASTRSRGGPYEQYF.

This clonotype was detected a few times. The J gene is TRBJ1-5, the V gene TRBV7-9; 9 bases line up with TRBD1. CDR1 is SEHNR and CDR2 is FQNEAQ in the germline V gene (reference sequence). This CDR3 has 13 residues. V was pared by 7 bases and J by 5 bases, with 3 bases of the junction left unmatched. The CDR3 DNA is TGTGCCAGCACACAGGGGGCGGATCAGCCCCAGCATTTT. This gives the protein CASTQGADQPQHF.

Comments on this clonotype: A much bigger clone sits one base away, suggesting this may be a read error. The chain joins TRBV24-1 to TRBJ1-1, with TRBD1 matching over 7 bases. Germline V gene data show CDR1 as KGHDR and CDR2 as SFDVKD. The length of the CDR3 is 13 residues. This CDR3 is CVTSEGGHTEAFF. The CDR3 DNA sequence: TGTGTCACCAGTGAAGGGGGCCACACTGAAGCTTTCTTT.

This clonotype was picked up a small number of times. The rearrangement joins TRBV4-3 to TRBJ1-2, with 10 bases matching TRBD1. The CDR3 is 14 residues long. V shed 2 bases and J 6 bases; nucleotides not matched to a gene: 3. Germline V CDR1 and CDR2: LGHNA, YSLEER. The CDR3 sequence is CASSQRDRGDGYTF. The CDR3 DNA follows: TGCGCCAGCAGCCAAAGGGACAGGGGCGATGGCTACACCTTC.

The CDR3 DNA reads as TGTGCCAGCAGCTTAGCTTCCGGGACACCTTCCTACGAGCAGTACTTC. Amino acids: CASSLASGTPSYEQYF. The rearrangement joins TRBV7-2 to TRBJ2-7; D perhaps matches TRBD1 (6 bases). CDR3 length equals 16 residues. V gave up 0 bases and J gave up 1 base, with 13 bases separating them. Per germline, CDR1 SGHTA and CDR2 FQGNSA.

Ten or more counts support this clonotype. The V gene is TRBV7-6, the J gene TRBJ2-7; TRBD1 matches at 7 bases. This CDR3 comprises 15 residues. Losses at the gene ends were 4 bases for V and 3 bases for J; bases not matched to a gene: 9. The V gene's germline CDR1 is SGHVS and CDR2 FNYEAQ. In DNA, the CDR3 is TGTGCCAGCAGCTCCCACAGGGGACGGGTCTACGAGCAGTACTTC. Protein: CASSSHRGRVYEQYF.

The rearrangement links TRBV7-3 to TRBJ1-2, with 12 bases lining up with TRBD1. V lost 2 bases to trimming and J lost 4 bases; unmatched junction nucleotides: 5. CDR1 is SGHTA and CDR2 is FQGTGA in the germline V gene. The CDR3 extends over 16 amino acids. The CDR3 region has the DNA TGTGCCAGCAGCTTAGGGGGACAGGGGGCGACCTATGGCTACACCTTC. This codes for CASSLGGQGATYGYTF.

This clonotype was picked up many times. The chain combines TRBV20-1 with TRBJ2-5; 9 positions match TRBD1. Germline CDR1 reads DFQATT; CDR2 reads SNEGSKA (reference sequence). J lost 5 bases, V lost 3 bases, and 7 bases had no gene match. This CDR3 contains 14 residues. The CDR3 DNA reads TGCAGTGCTAGTCCGGGACAGGGATTTGAGACCCAGTACTTC. Its translation is CSASPGQGFETQYF.

This clonotype was observed many times. The rearrangement links TRBV6-5 to TRBJ1-5, with D hard to call. Germline assignment: CDR1 MNHEY and CDR2 SVGAGI. The CDR3 is 11 residues long. Trimming left V 8 bases short and J 3 bases short, with 5 bases between. This CDR3 reads CASGVNQPQHF. CDR3 nucleotides: TGTGCCAGCGGGGTCAATCAGCCCCAGCATTTT.

Regarding this clonotype: Sequence at one end of the junction differs from germline and may be a read error. This chain uses TRBV12-3 or TRBV12-4 with TRBJ1-5, with TRBD1 matching over 11 bases. The CDR3 covers 11 residues. CDR3 loop: CASSLGGQGAF. As DNA, the CDR3 is TGTGCCAGCAGTTTGGGCGGACAGGGGGCCTTT.

This clonotype was recorded a few times. V and J are TRBV25-1 and TRBJ2-6; possible D gene TRBD1, 5 bases. CDR3 length: 16 amino acids. Trimming pared 6 bases from V and 2 bases from J, leaving 14 bases between. The germline V gene encodes CDR1 MGHDK and CDR2 SYGVNS. The CDR3 DNA is TGTGCCAGCAGGCGAATGGCAGGGACTGGGGCCAACGTCCTGACTTTC. The encoded protein is CASRRMAGTGANVLTF. Full variable domain (rest looked up from reference TRBV25-1 and TRBJ2-6): EADIYQTPRYLVIGTGKKITLECSQTMGHDKMYWYQQDPGMELHLIHYSYGVNSTEKGDLSSESTVSRIRTEHFPLTLESARPSHTSQYLCASRRMAGTGANVLTFGAGSRLTVL.

The CDR3 region has the DNA TGTGCCAGTAGTATAGATTCGCTTATGGGGACATCATCTGGAAACACCATATATTTT. Its translation is CASSIDSLMGTSSGNTIYF. The chain is built from TRBV19 and TRBJ1-3; possible D gene TRBD1, 6 bases. This CDR3 has 19 amino acids. Between the trimmed V and J ends, which lost 0 bases and 1 base, there was a span of 19 bases. Germline assignment: CDR1 LNHDA and CDR2 SQIVND (reference sequence).